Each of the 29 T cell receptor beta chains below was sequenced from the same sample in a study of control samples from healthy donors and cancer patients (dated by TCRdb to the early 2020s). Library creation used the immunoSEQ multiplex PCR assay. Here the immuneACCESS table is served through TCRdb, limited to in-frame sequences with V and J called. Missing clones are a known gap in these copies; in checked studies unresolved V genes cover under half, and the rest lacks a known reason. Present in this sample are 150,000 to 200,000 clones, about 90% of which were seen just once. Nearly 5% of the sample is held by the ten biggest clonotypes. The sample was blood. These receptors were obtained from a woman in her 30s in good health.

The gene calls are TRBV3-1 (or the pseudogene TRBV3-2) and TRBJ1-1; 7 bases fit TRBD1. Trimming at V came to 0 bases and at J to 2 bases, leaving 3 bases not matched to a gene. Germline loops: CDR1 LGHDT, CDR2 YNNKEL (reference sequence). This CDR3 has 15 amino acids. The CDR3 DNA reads TGTGCCAGCAGCCAAGACGGGACAGCCAACACTGAAGCTTTCTTT. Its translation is CASSQDGTANTEAFF.

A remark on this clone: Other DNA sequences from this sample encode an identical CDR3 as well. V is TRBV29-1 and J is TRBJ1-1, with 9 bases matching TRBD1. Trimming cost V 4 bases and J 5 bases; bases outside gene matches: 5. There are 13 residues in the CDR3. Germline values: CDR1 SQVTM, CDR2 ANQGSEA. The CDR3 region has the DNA TGCAGCGTTGGGACAGGGGTAGGAACTGAAGCTTTCTTT. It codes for CSVGTGVGTEAFF.

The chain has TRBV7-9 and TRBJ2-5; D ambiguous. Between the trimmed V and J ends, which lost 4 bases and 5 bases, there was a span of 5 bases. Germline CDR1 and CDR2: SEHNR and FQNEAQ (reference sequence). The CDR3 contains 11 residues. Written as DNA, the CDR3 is TGTGCCAGCAGCTCTGCGGAGACCCAGTACTTC. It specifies CASSSAETQYF. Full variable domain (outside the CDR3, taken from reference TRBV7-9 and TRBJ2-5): DTGVSQNPRHKITKRGQNVTFRCDPISEHNRLYWYRQTLGQGPEFLTYFQNEAQLEKSRLLSDRFSAERPKGSFSTLEIQRTEQGDSAMYLCASSSAETQYFGPGTRLLVL.

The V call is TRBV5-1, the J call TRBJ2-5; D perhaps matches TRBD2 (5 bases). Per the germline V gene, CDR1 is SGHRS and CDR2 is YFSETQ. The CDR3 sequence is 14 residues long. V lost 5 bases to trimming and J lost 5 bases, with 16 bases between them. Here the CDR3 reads CASRPFSVAETQYF. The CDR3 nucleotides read TGCGCCAGCAGACCCTTTAGTGTAGCGGAGACCCAGTACTTC.

In nucleotides, the CDR3 is TGTGCCAGCAGCTTGGGACAGGAGTCCTACAATGAGCAGTTCTTC. It is translated as CASSLGQESYNEQFF. J is TRBJ2-1 and V is TRBV7-2, with 8 bases that match TRBD1. This CDR3 region has 15 residues. Germline CDR1 and CDR2: SGHTA and FQGNSA. Trimming cost V 3 bases and J 1 base; bases outside gene matches: 2.

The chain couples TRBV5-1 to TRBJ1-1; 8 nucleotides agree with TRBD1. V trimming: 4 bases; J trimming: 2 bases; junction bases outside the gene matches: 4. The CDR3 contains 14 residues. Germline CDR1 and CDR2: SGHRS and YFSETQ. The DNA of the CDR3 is TGCGCCAGCAGCACCGGACAGGGAAACACTGAAGCTTTCTTT. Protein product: CASSTGQGNTEAFF.

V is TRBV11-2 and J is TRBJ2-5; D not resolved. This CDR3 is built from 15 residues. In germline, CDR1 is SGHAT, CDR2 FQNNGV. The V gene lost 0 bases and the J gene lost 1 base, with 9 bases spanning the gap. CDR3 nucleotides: TGTGCCAGCAGCTTAGAGGTCCCGGGCCAAGAGACCCAGTACTTC. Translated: CASSLEVPGQETQYF.

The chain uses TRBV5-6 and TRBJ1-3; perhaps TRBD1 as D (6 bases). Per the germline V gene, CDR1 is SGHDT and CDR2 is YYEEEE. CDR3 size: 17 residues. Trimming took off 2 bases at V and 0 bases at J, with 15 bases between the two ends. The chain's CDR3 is CASSLSGTRSSGNTIYF. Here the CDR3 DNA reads TGTGCCAGCAGCTTATCCGGGACACGGAGCTCTGGAAACACCATATATTTT.

The CDR3 nucleotides are TGTGCCAGCAGCTTTGGATTTGGGGGCTCGGCCTACAATGAGCAGTTCTTC. Its translation: CASSFGFGGSAYNEQFF. The rearrangement links TRBV7-9 to TRBJ2-1; D possibly corresponds to TRBD1 (6 bases). In germline, CDR1 is SEHNR, CDR2 FQNEAQ (reference sequence). Trimming stripped 3 bases from V and 2 bases from J, with 17 bases between. CDR3 length: 17 amino acids.

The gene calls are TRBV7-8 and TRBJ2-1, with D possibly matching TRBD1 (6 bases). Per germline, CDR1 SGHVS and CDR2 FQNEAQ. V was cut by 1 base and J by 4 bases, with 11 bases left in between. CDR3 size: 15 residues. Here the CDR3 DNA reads TGTGCCAGCAGCTTAGTTGGACAGAGATACAATGAGCAGTTCTTC. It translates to CASSLVGQRYNEQFF.

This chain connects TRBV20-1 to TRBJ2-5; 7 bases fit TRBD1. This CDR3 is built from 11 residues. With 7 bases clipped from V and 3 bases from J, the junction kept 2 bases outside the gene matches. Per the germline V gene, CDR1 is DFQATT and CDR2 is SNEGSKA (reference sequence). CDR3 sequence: CSVTGEETQYF. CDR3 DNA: TGCAGTGTTACAGGGGAAGAGACCCAGTACTTC.

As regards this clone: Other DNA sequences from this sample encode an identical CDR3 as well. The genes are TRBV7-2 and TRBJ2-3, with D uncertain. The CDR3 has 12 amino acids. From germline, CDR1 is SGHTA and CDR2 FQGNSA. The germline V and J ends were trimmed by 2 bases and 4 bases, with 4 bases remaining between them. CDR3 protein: CASSLSADTQYF. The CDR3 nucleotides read TGTGCCAGCAGCTTATCGGCAGATACGCAGTATTTT.

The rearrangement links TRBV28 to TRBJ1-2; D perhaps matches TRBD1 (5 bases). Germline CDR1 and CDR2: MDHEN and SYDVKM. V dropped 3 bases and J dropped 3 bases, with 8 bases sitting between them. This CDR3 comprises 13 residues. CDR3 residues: CASSFSRDYGYTF. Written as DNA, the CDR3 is TGTGCCAGCAGTTTTTCCAGGGACTATGGCTACACCTTC.

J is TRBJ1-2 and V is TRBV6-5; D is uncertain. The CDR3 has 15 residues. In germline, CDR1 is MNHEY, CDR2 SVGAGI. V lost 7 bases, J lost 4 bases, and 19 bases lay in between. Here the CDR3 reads CASTLSAELLYGYTF. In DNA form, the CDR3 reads TGTGCCAGCACCTTATCCGCGGAACTGCTCTATGGCTACACCTTC.

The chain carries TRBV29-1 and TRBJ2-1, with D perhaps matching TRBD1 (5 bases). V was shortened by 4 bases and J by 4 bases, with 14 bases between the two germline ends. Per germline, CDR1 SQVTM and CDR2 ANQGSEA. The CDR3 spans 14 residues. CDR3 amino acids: CSVGQPTSYNEQFF. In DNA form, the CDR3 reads TGCAGCGTTGGACAGCCCACATCGTACAATGAGCAGTTCTTC.

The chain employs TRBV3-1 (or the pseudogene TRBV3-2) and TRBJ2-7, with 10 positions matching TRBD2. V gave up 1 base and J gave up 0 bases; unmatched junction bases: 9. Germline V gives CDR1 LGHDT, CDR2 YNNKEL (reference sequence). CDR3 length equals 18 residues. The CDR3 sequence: CASSQALAGGRSSYEQYF. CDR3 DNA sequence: TGTGCCAGCAGCCAAGCGTTAGCGGGAGGACGTAGCTCCTACGAGCAGTACTTC.

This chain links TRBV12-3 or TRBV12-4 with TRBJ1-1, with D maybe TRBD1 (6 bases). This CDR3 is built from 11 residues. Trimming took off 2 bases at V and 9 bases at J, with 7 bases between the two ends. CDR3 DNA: TGTGCCAGCAGTTTAAGGGGGAAAGCTTTCTTT. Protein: CASSLRGKAFF.

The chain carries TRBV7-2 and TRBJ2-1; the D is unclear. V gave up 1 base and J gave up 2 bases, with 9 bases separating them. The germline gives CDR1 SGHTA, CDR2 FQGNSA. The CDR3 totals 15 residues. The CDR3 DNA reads TGTGCCAGCAGCTTAGGGACCTCTCCCTACAATGAGCAGTTCTTC. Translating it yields CASSLGTSPYNEQFF.

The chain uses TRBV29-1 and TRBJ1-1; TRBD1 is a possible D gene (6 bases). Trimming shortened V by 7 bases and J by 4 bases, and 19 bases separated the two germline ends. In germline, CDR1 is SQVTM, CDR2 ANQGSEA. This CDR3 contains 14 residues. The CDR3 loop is CSASRNKGVTEAFF. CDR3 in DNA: TGCAGCGCAAGCCGTAATAAGGGGGTCACTGAAGCTTTCTTT.

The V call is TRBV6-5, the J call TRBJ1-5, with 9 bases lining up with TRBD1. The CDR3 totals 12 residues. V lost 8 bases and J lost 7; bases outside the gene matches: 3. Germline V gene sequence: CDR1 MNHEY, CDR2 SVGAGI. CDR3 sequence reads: CASRQGEQPQHF. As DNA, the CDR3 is TGTGCCAGCCGACAGGGGGAGCAGCCCCAGCATTTT.

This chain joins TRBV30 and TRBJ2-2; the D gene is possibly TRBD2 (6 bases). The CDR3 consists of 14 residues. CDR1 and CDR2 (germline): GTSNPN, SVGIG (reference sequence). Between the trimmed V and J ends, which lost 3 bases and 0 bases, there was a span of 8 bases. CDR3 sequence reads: CAWRGGSNTGELFF. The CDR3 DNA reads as TGTGCCTGGAGGGGAGGCTCGAACACCGGGGAGCTGTTTTTT. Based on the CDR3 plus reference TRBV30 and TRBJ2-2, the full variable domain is SQTIHQWPATLVQPVGSPLSLECTVEGTSNPNLYWYRQAAGRGLQLLFYSVGIGQISSEVPQNLSASRPQDRQFILSSKKLLLSDSGFYLCAWRGGSNTGELFFGEGSRLTVL.

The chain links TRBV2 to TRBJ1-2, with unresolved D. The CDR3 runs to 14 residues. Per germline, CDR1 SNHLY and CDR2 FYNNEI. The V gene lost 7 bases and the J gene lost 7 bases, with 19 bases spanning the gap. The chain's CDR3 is CASILDPFYAGYTF. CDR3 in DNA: TGTGCCAGCATCCTCGACCCCTTTTACGCTGGCTACACCTTC.

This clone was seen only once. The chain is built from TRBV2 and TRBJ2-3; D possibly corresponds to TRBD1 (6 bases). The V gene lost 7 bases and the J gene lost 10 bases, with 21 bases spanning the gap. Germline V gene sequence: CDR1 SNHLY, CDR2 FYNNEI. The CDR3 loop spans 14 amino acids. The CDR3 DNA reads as TGTGCCAGCACCAAGGGGGTCGCGGCAGGAGCGCAGTATTTT. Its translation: CASTKGVAAGAQYF.

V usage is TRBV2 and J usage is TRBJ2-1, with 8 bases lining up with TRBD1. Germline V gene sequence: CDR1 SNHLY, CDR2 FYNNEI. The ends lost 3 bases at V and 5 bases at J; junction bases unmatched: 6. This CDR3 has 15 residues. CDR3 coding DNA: TGTGCCAGCAGTGAGTTAGAGACAGGGGACAATGAGCAGTTCTTC. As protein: CASSELETGDNEQFF.

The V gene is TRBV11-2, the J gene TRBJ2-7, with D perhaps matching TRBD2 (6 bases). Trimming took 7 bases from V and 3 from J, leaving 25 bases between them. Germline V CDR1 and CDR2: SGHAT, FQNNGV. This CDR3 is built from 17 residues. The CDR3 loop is CASTPGRWIQSGYEQYF. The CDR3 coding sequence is TGTGCCAGCACCCCGGGGAGGTGGATTCAGTCAGGCTACGAGCAGTACTTC.

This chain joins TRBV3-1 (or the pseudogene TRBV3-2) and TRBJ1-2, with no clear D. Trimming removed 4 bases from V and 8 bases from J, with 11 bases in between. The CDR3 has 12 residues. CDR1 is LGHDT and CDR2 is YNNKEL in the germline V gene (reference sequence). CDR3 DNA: TGTGCCAGCAGCCCCAGCGGGGTGGGCTACACCTTC. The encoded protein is CASSPSGVGYTF.

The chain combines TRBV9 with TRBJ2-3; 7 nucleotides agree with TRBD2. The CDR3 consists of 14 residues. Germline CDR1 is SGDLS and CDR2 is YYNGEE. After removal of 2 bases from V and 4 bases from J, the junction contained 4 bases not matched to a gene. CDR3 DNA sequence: TGTGCCAGCAGCGTGGCGGGAGTGGCAGATACGCAGTATTTT. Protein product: CASSVAGVADTQYF.

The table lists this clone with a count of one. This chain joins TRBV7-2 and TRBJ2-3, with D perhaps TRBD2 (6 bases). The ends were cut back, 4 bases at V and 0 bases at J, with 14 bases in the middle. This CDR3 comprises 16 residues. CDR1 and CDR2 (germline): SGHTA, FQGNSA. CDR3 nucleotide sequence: TGTGCCAGCAGCTCCGGGGGAAAAACTAGCACAGATACGCAGTATTTT. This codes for CASSSGGKTSTDTQYF.

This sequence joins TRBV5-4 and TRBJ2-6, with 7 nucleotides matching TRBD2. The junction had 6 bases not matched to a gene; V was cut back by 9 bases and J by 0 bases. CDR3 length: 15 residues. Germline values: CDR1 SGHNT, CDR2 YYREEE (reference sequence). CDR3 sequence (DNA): TGTGCCACCCTACCTAGCGGCTCTGGGGCCAACGTCCTGACTTTC. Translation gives CATLPSGSGANVLTF.